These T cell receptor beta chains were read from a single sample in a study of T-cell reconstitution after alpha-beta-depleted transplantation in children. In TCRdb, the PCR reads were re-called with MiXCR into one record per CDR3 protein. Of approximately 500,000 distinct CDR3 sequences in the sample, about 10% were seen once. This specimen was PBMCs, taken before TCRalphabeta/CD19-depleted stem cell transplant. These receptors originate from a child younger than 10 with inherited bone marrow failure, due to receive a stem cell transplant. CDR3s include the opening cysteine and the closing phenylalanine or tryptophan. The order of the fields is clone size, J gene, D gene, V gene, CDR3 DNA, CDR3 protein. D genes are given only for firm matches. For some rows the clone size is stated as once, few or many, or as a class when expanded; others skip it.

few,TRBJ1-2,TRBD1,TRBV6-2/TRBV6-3,TGTGCCAGCAGTTACAGGGGGCGTTCGGAGAATGGCTACACCTTC,CASSYRGRSENGYTF
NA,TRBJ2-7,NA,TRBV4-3,TGCGCCAGCAGCCAAGATAGGGTGGGATATTTCTACGAGCAGTACTTC,CASSQDRVGYFYEQYF
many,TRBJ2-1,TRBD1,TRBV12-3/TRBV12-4,TGTGCCAGCAGGGGACAGAATAACAATGAGCAGTTCTTC,CASRGQNNNEQFF
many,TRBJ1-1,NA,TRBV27,TGTGCCAGCAGTTTAACCCCCCCAGGTCCTGGGACTGAAGCTTTCTTT,CASSLTPPGPGTEAFF
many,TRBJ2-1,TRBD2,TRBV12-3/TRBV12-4,TGTGCCAGCAGTTTGGGCGCGGGAGAGGACAATGAGCAGTTCTTC,CASSLGAGEDNEQFF
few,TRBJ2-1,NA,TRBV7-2,TGTGCCAGCAGCTTAGCCCAGGGTGGGAATGAGCAGTTCTTC,CASSLAQGGNEQFF
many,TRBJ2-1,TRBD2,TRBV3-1,TGTGCCAGCAGCACCCCGGGACTAGCGGACAATGAGCAGTTCTTC,CASSTPGLADNEQFF
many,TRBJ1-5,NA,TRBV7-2,TGTGCCAGCAGCCAGGGGACTTCGGGTCAGCCCCAGCATTTT,CASSQGTSGQPQHF
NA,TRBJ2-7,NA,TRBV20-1,TGCAGTGCTATAGGAAACCAGGGGACATCCTACGAGCAGTACTTC,CSAIGNQGTSYEQYF
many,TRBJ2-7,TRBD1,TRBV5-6,TGTGCCAGCAGCTTCGGACAGGCCTCCTACGAGCAGTACTTC,CASSFGQASYEQYF
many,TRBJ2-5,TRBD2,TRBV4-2,TGTGCCAGCAGCCAGACGGATCCGGGAGGTCGAGAGACCCAGTACTTC,CASSQTDPGGRETQYF
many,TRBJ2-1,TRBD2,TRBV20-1,TGCAGTGCTAGCGGGAGGGCCGGAAGGGGCAATGAGCAGTTCTTC,CSASGRAGRGNEQFF
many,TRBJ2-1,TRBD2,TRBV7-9,TGTGCCAGCAGCTTAGGTACTAGCGGGAACAATGAGCAGTTCTTC,CASSLGTSGNNEQFF
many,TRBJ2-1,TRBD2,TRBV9,TGTGCCAGCAGCGTAGAGGTAGCGGGCCACAATGAGCAGTTCTTC,CASSVEVAGHNEQFF
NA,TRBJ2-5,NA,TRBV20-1,TGCAGCGCTAGGATTCCAGAGACCCAGTACTTC,CSARIPETQYF
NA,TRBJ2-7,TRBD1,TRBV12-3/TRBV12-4,TGTGCCAGCAGTTATCTAGACAGGGGGTCCTACGAGCAGTACTTC,CASSYLDRGSYEQYF
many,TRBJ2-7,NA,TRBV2,TGTGCCAGCAGGTTGGTCAGAGGTGGCTACGAGCAGTACTTC,CASRLVRGGYEQYF
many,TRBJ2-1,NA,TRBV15,TGTGCCACCAGCAGAGCTACGGGGATCTGGAATGAGCAGTTCTTC,CATSRATGIWNEQFF
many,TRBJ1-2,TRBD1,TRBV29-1,TGCAGCGTTTACGGGACAGAGGGCTACACCTTC,CSVYGTEGYTF
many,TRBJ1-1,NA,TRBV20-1,TGCAGTGCTAACTTAAGGGGGAGAACTGAAGCTTTCTTT,CSANLRGRTEAFF
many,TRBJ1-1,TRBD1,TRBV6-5,TGTGCCAGCAGTTACTCGACAGGGATGAACACTGAAGCTTTCTTT,CASSYSTGMNTEAFF
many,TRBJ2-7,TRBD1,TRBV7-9,TGTGCCAGCAGCCCTTGGACAGGGACCAGGAACGAGCAGTACTTC,CASSPWTGTRNEQYF
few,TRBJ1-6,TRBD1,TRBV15,TGTGCCACCAGCAGAGATTTCCCCGGACAGGGTCTCGATTCACCCCTCCACTTT,CATSRDFPGQGLDSPLHF
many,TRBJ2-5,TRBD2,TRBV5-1,TGCGCCAGCAGCTTCGGTCAGCGGGGGGCCGAGACCCAGTACTTC,CASSFGQRGAETQYF
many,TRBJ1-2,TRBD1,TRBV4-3,TGCGCCAGCAGCCAAGATGTCGTCAGGGGGAGAGACTATGGCTACACCTTC,CASSQDVVRGRDYGYTF
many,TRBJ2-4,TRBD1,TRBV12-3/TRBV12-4,TGTGCCAGCAGTTTGTGGGACAGGGGCGACATTCAGTACTTC,CASSLWDRGDIQYF
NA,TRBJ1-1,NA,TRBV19,TGTGCCAGTAGCGATACAGGGATAACTGAAGCTTTCTTT,CASSDTGITEAFF
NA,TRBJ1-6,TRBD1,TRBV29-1,TGCAGCGCCTGGGGGGACAGGGGTGTGGATTCACCCCTCCACTTT,CSAWGDRGVDSPLHF
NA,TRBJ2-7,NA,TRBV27,TGTGCCAGCAGTTTATTGGGCCCAGGGCTCTCCTACGAGCAGTACTTC,CASSLLGPGLSYEQYF
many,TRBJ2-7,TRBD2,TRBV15,TGTGCCACCAGCTCCCCGGGGAGCGGGGTTTCCTACGAGCAGTACTTC,CATSSPGSGVSYEQYF
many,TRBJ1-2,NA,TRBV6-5,TGTGCCAGCAGTTACCGGGACAAGCCTAACTATGGCTACACCTTC,CASSYRDKPNYGYTF
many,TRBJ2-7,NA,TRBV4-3,TGCGCCAGCAGCCAAGAAGTTGGGAGCGGCTCGAATCTCTACGAGCAGTACTTC,CASSQEVGSGSNLYEQYF
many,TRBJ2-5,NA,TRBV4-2,TGTGCCAGCAGCCTTCAACCCGGTAGCGAGACCCAGTACTTC,CASSLQPGSETQYF
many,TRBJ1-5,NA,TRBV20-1,TGCAGTGCTAAGCGGGACGTCGATCAGCCCCAGCATTTT,CSAKRDVDQPQHF
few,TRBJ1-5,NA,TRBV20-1,TGCAGTGCTAGCACGGATAGCAATCAGCCCCAGCATTTT,CSASTDSNQPQHF
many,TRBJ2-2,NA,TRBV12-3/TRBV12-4,TGTGCCAGCAGTTTAAGAAGAAGAACCGGGGAGCTGTTTTTT,CASSLRRRTGELFF
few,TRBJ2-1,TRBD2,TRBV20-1,TGCAGTGCTATTAGCGGGAGCGGCTACAATGAGCAGTTCTTC,CSAISGSGYNEQFF
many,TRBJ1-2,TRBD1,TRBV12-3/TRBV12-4,TGTGCCAGCACCGAAACAGGGGCTAACTATGGCTACACCTTC,CASTETGANYGYTF
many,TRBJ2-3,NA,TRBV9,TGTGCCAGCAGCGTAGTCACAGATACGCAGTATTTT,CASSVVTDTQYF
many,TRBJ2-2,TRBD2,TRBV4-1,TGCGCCAGCAGCCAACAAAGCGGGAGGGCCGCCGGGGAGCTGTTTTTT,CASSQQSGRAAGELFF
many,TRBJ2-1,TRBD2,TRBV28,TGTGCCAGCAGTCCTCATTGGCAGGGACTAGCGGGAGGACTATCCTACAATGAGCAGTTCTTC,CASSPHWQGLAGGLSYNEQFF
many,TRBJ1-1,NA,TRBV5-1,TGCGCCAGCAGTTATATAACAGACACTGAAGCTTTCTTT,CASSYITDTEAFF
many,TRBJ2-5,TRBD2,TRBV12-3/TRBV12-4,TGTGCCAGCAGTTTAGGCAGGCTAGCGGGAGGATCGGAGACCCAGTACTTC,CASSLGRLAGGSETQYF
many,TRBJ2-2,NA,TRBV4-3,TGCGCCAGCAGCCAACTAGCTGGAGGTTTTGCCGGGGAGCTGTTTTTT,CASSQLAGGFAGELFF
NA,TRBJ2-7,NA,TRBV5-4,TGTGCCAGCAGCACCCGGACAGTGGCTCCCTACGAGCAGTACTTC,CASSTRTVAPYEQYF
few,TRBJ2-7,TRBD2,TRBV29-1,TGCAGCGTCCTACTAGCGGGAGGGCCTCATTCCTACGAGCAGTACTTC,CSVLLAGGPHSYEQYF
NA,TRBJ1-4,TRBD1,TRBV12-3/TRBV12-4,TGTGCCAGCAGTGAACCCCGGGACAGGGGGGAAAAACTGTTTTTT,CASSEPRDRGEKLFF
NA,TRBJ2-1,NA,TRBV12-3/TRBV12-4,TGTGCCAGCGGCCCTTTTGGGGATGAGCAGTTCTTC,CASGPFGDEQFF
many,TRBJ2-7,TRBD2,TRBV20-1,TGCAGTTTTCTAGCGGGGGGTCCCTACGAGCAGTACTTC,CSFLAGGPYEQYF